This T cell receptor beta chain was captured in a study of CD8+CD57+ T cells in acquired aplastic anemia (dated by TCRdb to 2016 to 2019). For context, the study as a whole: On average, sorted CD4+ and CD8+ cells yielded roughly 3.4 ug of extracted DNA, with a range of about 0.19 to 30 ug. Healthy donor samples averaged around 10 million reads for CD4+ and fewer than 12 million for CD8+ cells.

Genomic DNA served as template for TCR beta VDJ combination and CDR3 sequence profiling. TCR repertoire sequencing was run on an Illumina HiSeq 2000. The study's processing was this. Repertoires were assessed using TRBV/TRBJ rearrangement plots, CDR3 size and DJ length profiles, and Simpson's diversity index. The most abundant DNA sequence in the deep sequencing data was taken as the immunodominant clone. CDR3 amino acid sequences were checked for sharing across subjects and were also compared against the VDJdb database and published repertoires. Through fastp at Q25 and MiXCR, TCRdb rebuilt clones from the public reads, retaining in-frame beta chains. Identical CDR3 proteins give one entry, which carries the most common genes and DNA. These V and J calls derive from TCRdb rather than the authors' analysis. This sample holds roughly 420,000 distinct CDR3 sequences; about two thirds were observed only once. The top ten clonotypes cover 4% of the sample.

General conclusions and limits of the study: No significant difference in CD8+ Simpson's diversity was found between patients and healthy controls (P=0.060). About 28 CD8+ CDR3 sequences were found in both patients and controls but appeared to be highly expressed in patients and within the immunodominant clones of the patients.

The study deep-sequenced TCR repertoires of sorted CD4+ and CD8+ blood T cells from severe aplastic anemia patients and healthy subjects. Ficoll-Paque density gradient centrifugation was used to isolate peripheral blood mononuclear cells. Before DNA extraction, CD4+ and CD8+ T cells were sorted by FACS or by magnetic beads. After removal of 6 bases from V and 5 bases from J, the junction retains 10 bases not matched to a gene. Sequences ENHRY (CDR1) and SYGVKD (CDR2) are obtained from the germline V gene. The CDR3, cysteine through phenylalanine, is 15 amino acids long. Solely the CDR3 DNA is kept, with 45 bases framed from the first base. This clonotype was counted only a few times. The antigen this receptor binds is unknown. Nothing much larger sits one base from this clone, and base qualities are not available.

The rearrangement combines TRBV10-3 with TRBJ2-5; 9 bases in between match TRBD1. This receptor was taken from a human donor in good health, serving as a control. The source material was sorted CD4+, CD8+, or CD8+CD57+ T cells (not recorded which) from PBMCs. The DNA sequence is TGTGCCATCAGCCCCTCGGGACAGGGTGGGGAGACCCAGTACTTC. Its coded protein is CAISPSGQGGETQYF.